This TCR beta chain stems from a study of cytomegalovirus exposure and HLA in healthy donors. Study-level results: The listing of 150 to 200 TCR beta chains classed them as cytomegalovirus-associated. The authors judged a highly shared variant cluster likely a sequencing artifact. About 87% or about 30% of the time was how often most TCR beta V segments were productive, according to an earlier analysis. Researchers reported in a later analysis that common viral pathogens appeared linked to several top clusters.

V shed 5 bases and J 3 bases; nucleotides not matched to a gene: 3. The CDR3 totals 13 residues. CDR1 is SGHTA and CDR2 is FQGNSA in the germline V gene. As concerns this clone: Antigen unknown.

The PCR used 60 Vbeta and 13 Jbeta primers. Some clones are missing from TCRdb's copy, which holds only in-frame ones; the method was immunoSEQ multiplex PCR. The sample lists approximately 160,000 clones, approximately 67% occurring once. J is TRBJ1-2 and V is TRBV7-2; TRBD1 aligns across 7 bases. The clonotype originates from a woman younger than 35 in good health and CMV-seropositive. Sequenced input: PBMCs. The CDR3 DNA sequence: TGTGCCAGCAGCGTGGGACAGTACTATGGCTACACCTTC. Its protein is CASSVGQYYGYTF.